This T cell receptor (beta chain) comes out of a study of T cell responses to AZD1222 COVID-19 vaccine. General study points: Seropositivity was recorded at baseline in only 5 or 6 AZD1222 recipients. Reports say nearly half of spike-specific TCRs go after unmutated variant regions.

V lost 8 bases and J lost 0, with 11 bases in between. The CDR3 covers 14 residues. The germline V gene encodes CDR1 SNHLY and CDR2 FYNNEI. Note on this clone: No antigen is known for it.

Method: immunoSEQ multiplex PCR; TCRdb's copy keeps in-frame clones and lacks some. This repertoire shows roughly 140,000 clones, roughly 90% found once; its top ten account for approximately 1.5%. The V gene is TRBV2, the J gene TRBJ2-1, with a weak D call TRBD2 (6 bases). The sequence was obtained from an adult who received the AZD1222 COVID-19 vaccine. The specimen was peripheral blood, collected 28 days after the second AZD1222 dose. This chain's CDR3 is CASDGGSSYNEQFF. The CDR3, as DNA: TGTGCCAGCGACGGGGGAAGCTCCTACAATGAGCAGTTCTTC.